A selection of T cell receptor beta chains follows, all from one sample in a study of CD8+CD57+ T cells in acquired aplastic anemia. MiXCR, applied by TCRdb to the reads, yields one record per CDR3 protein. This sample carries approximately 200,000 distinct CDR3 sequences, 61% of them seen once, and the ten largest clones take about 31%. The sample comprised sorted CD4+, CD8+, or CD8+CD57+ T cells (not recorded which) from PBMCs. The receptors here all came from a human donor in good health. The CDR3 runs from the conserved cysteine through the conserved F or W. A D gene is named only where the DNA matches it firmly. Clone size is stated in some rows and not others, as once, few, many or a class when expanded.

few	-	TRBV27	TRBJ1-1	CASSMDPAWGEAFF	TGTGCCAGCAGTATGGACCCCGCTTGGGGTGAAGCTTTCTTT
many	-	TRBV12-3/TRBV12-4	TRBJ1-1	CASSFKSLNTEAFF	TGTGCCAGCAGTTTTAAGAGCTTGAACACTGAAGCTTTCTTT
-	-	TRBV7-3	TRBJ1-5	CASSQGSNQPQHF	TGTGCCAGCAGCCAAGGCAGCAATCAGCCCCAGCATTTT
-	-	TRBV7-9	TRBJ1-1	CASSLAGQTNAEAFF	TGTGCCAGCAGCTTAGCGGGCCAGACCAACGCTGAAGCTTTCTTT
-	TRBD1	TRBV10-3	TRBJ2-7	CAISLDRAYEQYF	TGTGCCATCAGTTTGGACAGGGCGTACGAGCAGTACTTC
-	-	TRBV9	TRBJ1-6	CASSVGVGGNSPLHF	TGTGCCAGCAGCGTAGGCGTTGGTGGGAATTCACCCCTCCACTTT
few	-	TRBV24-1	TRBJ2-2	CATSDPAVKAGELFF	TGTGCCACCAGTGACCCGGCAGTCAAGGCCGGGGAGCTGTTTTTT
once	-	TRBV5-5	TRBJ2-3	CASSFGYAGATDTQYF	TGTGCCAGCAGCTTTGGGTATGCAGGGGCAACAGATACGCAGTATTTT
-	TRBD1	TRBV4-1	TRBJ1-2	CASSQDGDRDYGYTF	TGCGCCAGCAGCCAAGACGGGGACAGGGACTATGGCTACACCTTC
many	TRBD1	TRBV25-1	TRBJ1-2	CASSEFYTGQGDYGYTF	TGTGCCAGCAGTGAATTTTATACAGGACAGGGAGACTATGGCTACACCTTC
-	-	TRBV15	TRBJ2-1	CATSSSSQDQYNEQFF	TGTGCCACCAGCAGTAGCAGCCAAGATCAGTACAATGAGCAGTTCTTC
-	TRBD1	TRBV6-4	TRBJ1-6	CASSTRQGGSPLHF	TGTGCCAGCAGTACTAGACAGGGAGGATCACCCCTCCACTTT
many	-	TRBV4-1	TRBJ2-7	CASSQEGAYEQYF	TGCGCCAGCAGCCAAGAAGGGGCCTACGAGCAGTACTTC
-	TRBD2	TRBV10-2	TRBJ2-3	CASSASITSGSTDTQYF	TGCGCCAGCAGTGCCTCAATTACTAGCGGGAGCACAGATACGCAGTATTTT
-	TRBD1	TRBV15	TRBJ1-4	CAASPQGQGVRELFF	TGTGCCGCCAGCCCCCAGGGACAGGGAGTGAGGGAACTGTTTTTT
-	-	TRBV7-2	TRBJ2-5	CASSLVASEGETQYF	TGTGCCAGCAGCTTAGTGGCTAGCGAGGGGGAGACCCAGTACTTC
-	TRBD1	TRBV20-1	TRBJ2-7	CSAPGGGGQGAAYEQYF	TGCAGTGCCCCTGGGGGGGGGGGACAGGGGGCTGCCTACGAGCAGTACTTC
few	-	TRBV15	TRBJ1-4	CATSGLGEKLFF	TGTGCCACCTCCGGACTGGGGGAAAAACTGTTTTTT
many	TRBD2	TRBV11-3	TRBJ2-7	CASSLGGGLEQYF	TGTGCCAGCAGCTTGGGCGGGGGGCTCGAGCAGTACTTC
few	-	TRBV7-9	TRBJ2-5	CASSLGSGQETQYF	TGTGCCAGCAGCTTAGGCAGTGGCCAAGAGACCCAGTACTTC
many	-	TRBV6-1	TRBJ2-7	CASSEPRYEQYF	TGTGCCAGCAGTGAACCCCGCTACGAGCAGTACTTC
-	-	TRBV24-1	TRBJ2-7	CATGDTDYEQYF	TGTGCCACAGGGGACACGGACTACGAGCAGTACTTC
-	-	TRBV7-2	TRBJ1-1	CASSPTLAFF	TGTGCCAGCAGCCCCACCTTAGCTTTCTTT
-	-	TRBV24-1	TRBJ1-1	CATSVDGEAFF	TGTGCCACCAGCGTAGACGGTGAAGCTTTCTTT
many	-	TRBV7-2	TRBJ1-6	CASSLPAVQENSPLHF	TGTGCCAGCAGCTTACCGGCTGTACAGGAAAATTCACCCCTCCACTTT
few	TRBD2	TRBV7-2	TRBJ2-3	CASSLLAGGPSDTQYF	TGTGCCAGCAGCTTATTGGCGGGAGGGCCATCAGATACGCAGTATTTT
-	-	TRBV18	TRBJ1-1	CASSPEDARYAEAFF	TGTGCCAGCTCACCAGAGGACGCGAGGTACGCTGAAGCTTTCTTT
-	-	TRBV5-1	TRBJ1-1	CASSATSWFRDEAFF	TGTGCCAGCAGCGCCACCTCATGGTTCCGGGATGAAGCTTTCTTT
-	-	TRBV28	TRBJ2-5	CASSFWQGETQYF	TGTGCCAGCAGTTTTTGGCAGGGGGAGACCCAGTACTTC
once	TRBD2	TRBV10-1	TRBJ2-5	CASRASGTSGGALETQYF	TGCGCCAGCCGCGCTTCCGGGACTAGCGGGGGGGCGCTTGAGACCCAGTACTTC
-	TRBD1	TRBV7-2	TRBJ2-5	CASSLDRGKETQYF	TGTGCCAGCAGCTTAGACAGGGGAAAAGAGACCCAGTACTTC
-	-	TRBV2	TRBJ2-7	CASSQNRELEQYF	TGTGCCAGCAGTCAGAACCGGGAACTCGAGCAGTACTTC
-	-	TRBV2	TRBJ2-6	CASSRDTGSGANVLTF	TGTGCCAGCAGTAGGGACACCGGCTCTGGGGCCAACGTCCTGACTTTC